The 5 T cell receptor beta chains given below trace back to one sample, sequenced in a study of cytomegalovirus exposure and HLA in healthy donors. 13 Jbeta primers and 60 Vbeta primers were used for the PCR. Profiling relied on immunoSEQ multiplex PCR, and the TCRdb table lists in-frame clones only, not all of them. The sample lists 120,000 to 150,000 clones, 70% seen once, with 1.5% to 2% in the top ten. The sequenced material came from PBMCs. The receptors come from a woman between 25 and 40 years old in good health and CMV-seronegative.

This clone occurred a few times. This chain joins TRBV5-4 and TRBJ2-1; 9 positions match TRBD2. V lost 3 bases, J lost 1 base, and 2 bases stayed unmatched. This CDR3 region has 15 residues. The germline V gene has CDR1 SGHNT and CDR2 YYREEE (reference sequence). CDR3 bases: TGTGCCAGCAGCTCTAGCGGGGCATCCTACAATGAGCAGTTCTTC. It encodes CASSSSGASYNEQFF.

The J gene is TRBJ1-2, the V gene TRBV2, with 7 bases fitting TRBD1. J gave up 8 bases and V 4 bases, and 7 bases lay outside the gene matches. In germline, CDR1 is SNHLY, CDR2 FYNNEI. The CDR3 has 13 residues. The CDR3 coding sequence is TGTGCCAGCAGTGGAATGACAGGGACGGGCTACACCTTC. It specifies CASSGMTGTGYTF.

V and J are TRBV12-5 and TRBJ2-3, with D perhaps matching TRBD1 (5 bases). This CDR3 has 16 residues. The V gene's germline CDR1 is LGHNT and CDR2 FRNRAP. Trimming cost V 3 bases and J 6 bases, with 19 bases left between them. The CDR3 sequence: CASGLGTNPRADTQYF. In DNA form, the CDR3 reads TGTGCTAGTGGTTTAGGTACGAACCCCAGGGCGGATACGCAGTATTTT.

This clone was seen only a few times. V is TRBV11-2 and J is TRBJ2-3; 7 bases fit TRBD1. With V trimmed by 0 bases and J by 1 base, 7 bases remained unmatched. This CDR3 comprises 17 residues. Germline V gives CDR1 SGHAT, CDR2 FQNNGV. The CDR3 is CASSLDGRTGGTDTQYF. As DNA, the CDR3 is TGTGCCAGCAGCTTAGATGGTCGGACAGGAGGCACAGATACGCAGTATTTT.

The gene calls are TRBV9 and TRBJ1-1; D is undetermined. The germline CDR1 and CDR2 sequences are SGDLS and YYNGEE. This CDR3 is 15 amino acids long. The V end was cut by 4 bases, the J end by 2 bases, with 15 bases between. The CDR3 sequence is CASSRTPTVNTEAFF. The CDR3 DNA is TGTGCCAGCAGCCGAACCCCTACGGTCAACACTGAAGCTTTCTTT.